This entry lists 23 T cell receptor beta chains sequenced from one sample in a study of persistence of HIV-infected CD4 T cells. Their specific antigens are unknown. Cells were stimulated with CMV-infected fibroblast lysates at approximately 10 ug/mL. Sorted nonresponding memory CD4+ T cells were CD40L-negative, CD69-negative, CD45RO-high. Sequencing used immunoSEQ version 4 in survey mode. The repertoire was sequenced with immunoSEQ multiplex PCR; TCRdb's copy has only in-frame clones and lacks some. Of 48,000 or so clones in the sample, 75% to 85% were seen once. This material consisted of CD4+ T cells sorted from PBMCs after roughly 18-hour stimulation, taken from a patient who received antiretroviral therapy. The source of these receptors is an adult man with HIV who was CMV-seropositive.

The genes are TRBV5-6 and TRBJ1-2; D uncertain. Germline lookup yields CDR1 SGHDT and CDR2 YYEEEE. Trimming took off 0 bases at V and 2 bases at J, with 17 bases between the two ends. CDR3 length: 17 residues. The CDR3 DNA sequence: TGTGCCAGCAGCTTGGGTCGAGAGTTACGGAAGAACTATGGCTACACCTTC. This sequence encodes CASSLGRELRKNYGYTF.

The count of this clone is one. This chain links TRBV7-2 with TRBJ2-4, with D possibly being TRBD2 (5 bases). From germline, CDR1 is SGHTA and CDR2 FQGNSA. The CDR3 runs 15 residues. V lost 3 bases to trimming and J lost 4 bases, with 13 bases between them. In DNA form, the CDR3 reads TGTGCCAGCAGCTTTTTAGGTTCGGGGAAAAACATTCAGTACTTC. Protein: CASSFLGSGKNIQYF.

The rearrangement links TRBV3-1 (or the pseudogene TRBV3-2) to TRBJ2-7, with 9 bases that match TRBD1. V lost 4 bases to trimming and J lost 4 bases; unmatched junction nucleotides: 11. This CDR3 is built from 16 residues. Germline CDR1 and CDR2: LGHDT and YNNKEL (reference sequence). The CDR3 loop reads CASSPKTGTGWYEQYF. The CDR3 DNA is TGTGCCAGCAGCCCGAAGACTGGGACAGGGTGGTACGAGCAGTACTTC.

A few counts support this clone. The chain employs TRBV5-4 and TRBJ1-2; D possibly corresponds to TRBD1 (6 bases). Per germline, CDR1 SGHNT and CDR2 YYREEE (reference sequence). This CDR3 region has 16 residues. Trimming took 4 bases from V and 7 from J, leaving 23 bases between them. CDR3 nucleotide sequence: TGTGCCAGCAGCCCCCTCACAGGGATCCCCCTTGGTGGCTACACCTTC. Translation gives CASSPLTGIPLGGYTF.

The chain has TRBV10-3 and TRBJ1-5, with D possibly matching TRBD1 (5 bases). V was clipped by 3 bases and J by 0 bases, with 9 bases between them. The length of the CDR3 is 15 residues. In germline, CDR1 is ENHRY, CDR2 SYGVKD. CDR3 nucleotide sequence: TGTGCCATCAGTGACCGCACAGGTAGCAATCAGCCCCAGCATTTT. Protein sequence: CAISDRTGSNQPQHF.

The chain uses TRBV4-1 and TRBJ1-2; D is perhaps TRBD1 (5 bases). This CDR3 is built from 15 residues. Per the germline V gene, CDR1 is MGHRA and CDR2 is YSYEKL. The V and J ends lost 1 base and 2 bases respectively, with 11 bases between them. CDR3 in DNA: TGCGCCAGCAGCCAAGGAGGGACGGTAAACTATGGCTACACCTTC. Its translation: CASSQGGTVNYGYTF.

CDR3 sequence (DNA): TGCGCCAGCAGCGGACGCGCAGGGGTCTACGAGCAGTACTTC. Translated, it gives CASSGRAGVYEQYF. The chain couples TRBV4-3 to TRBJ2-7; a weak D match, TRBD1 (6 bases). V lost 5 bases, J lost 3 bases, and 14 bases lay in between. This CDR3 region has 14 residues. Germline lookup yields CDR1 LGHNA and CDR2 YSLEER.

The chain joins TRBV30 to TRBJ1-5; D remains ambiguous. This CDR3 contains 14 residues. V was shortened by 0 bases and J by 3 bases, with 9 bases between the two germline ends. Germline V CDR1 and CDR2: GTSNPN, SVGIG (reference sequence). The CDR3 loop reads CAWSVRQLNQPQHF. In DNA form, the CDR3 reads TGTGCCTGGAGTGTACGGCAGCTCAATCAGCCCCAGCATTTT.

The gene calls are TRBV6-5 and TRBJ2-1, with 10 positions matching TRBD2. Germline V CDR1 and CDR2: MNHEY, SVGAGI. The V gene end was trimmed by 6 bases and the J gene end by 4 bases; junction bases not matched to a gene: 6. The CDR3 runs 15 residues. The CDR3 DNA follows: TGTGCCAGCAGGCTTGGACTAGCGGCTTACAATGAGCAGTTCTTC. Its protein product is CASRLGLAAYNEQFF.

This chain links TRBV14 with TRBJ1-2, with TRBD1 matching 7 bases. Germline V CDR1 and CDR2: SGHDN, FVKESK. The length of the CDR3 is 15 residues. V was clipped by 0 bases and J by 4 bases; unmatched bases: 5. The CDR3 DNA reads TGTGCCAGCAGCCAAGAAGGGGGCAGGGGCTATGGCTACACCTTC. Translated, it gives CASSQEGGRGYGYTF.

The V call is TRBV5-1, the J call TRBJ2-1; D possibly corresponds to TRBD1 (6 bases). V was trimmed by 2 bases and J by 6 bases, leaving 15 bases between them. Germline V gives CDR1 SGHRS, CDR2 YFSETQ. The CDR3 runs to 15 residues. The CDR3 sequence: CASSLQGYLSNEQFF. The CDR3, as DNA: TGCGCCAGCAGCTTACAGGGCTACCTCTCCAATGAGCAGTTCTTC.

This clone has only a few counts. J is TRBJ1-2 and V is TRBV30, with a tentative D call TRBD1 (6 bases). The germline V gene has CDR1 GTSNPN and CDR2 SVGIG (reference sequence). The CDR3 is 15 residues long. The V gene lost 4 bases and the J gene lost 2 bases, with 17 bases spanning the gap. The CDR3 loop is CAWTPDSTSNYGYTF. CDR3 nucleotide sequence: TGTGCCTGGACCCCGGACAGCACCTCCAACTATGGCTACACCTTC.

The chain links TRBV18 to TRBJ1-1; 7 positions agree with TRBD1. The CDR3 is made up of 15 amino acids. Germline CDR1 is KGHSH and CDR2 is LQKENI. Germline trimming cut 3 bases from V and 0 bases from J; bases unmatched to any gene: 4. This CDR3 reads CASSPQTGLNTEAFF. CDR3 DNA sequence: TGTGCCAGCTCACCTCAGACAGGGTTGAACACTGAAGCTTTCTTT.

The chain recombines TRBV19 with TRBJ1-1; D gene ambiguous. Trimming took 3 bases from V and 0 from J, leaving 17 bases between them. CDR3 length: 17 residues. Per germline, CDR1 LNHDA and CDR2 SQIVND (reference sequence). The chain's CDR3 is CASSIPSRRSMNTEAFF. The CDR3 DNA is TGTGCCAGTAGTATTCCCTCCCGACGGAGCATGAACACTGAAGCTTTCTTT.

This clone was counted between two and nine times. The chain employs TRBV5-6 and TRBJ1-2, with TRBD1 matching over 7 bases. Trimming cost V 7 bases and J 8 bases; bases outside gene matches: 8. CDR3 length: 12 residues. CDR1 SGHDT and CDR2 YYEEEE come from the germline V gene. In DNA, the CDR3 is TGTGCCAGCTATACAGGGGTTGGGGGCTACACCTTC. This encodes CASYTGVGGYTF.

This chain uses TRBV5-1 with TRBJ1-5; weak D call: TRBD1 (5 bases). V dropped 0 bases and J dropped 5 bases, with 12 bases sitting between them. Per germline, CDR1 SGHRS and CDR2 YFSETQ. The CDR3 is made up of 15 amino acids. In nucleotides, the CDR3 is TGCGCCAGCAGCTTGGGAGACAGAACCGATCAGCCCCAGCATTTT. It yields the protein CASSLGDRTDQPQHF.

This clone was counted only a few times. This specimen includes other DNA sequences encoding the same CDR3. V usage is TRBV14 and J usage is TRBJ1-6; D gene ambiguous. CDR1 and CDR2 (germline): SGHDN, FVKESK. Deletions cut 1 base from V and 0 bases from J, with 4 bases between. The CDR3 is 15 amino acids. CDR3 in amino acids: CASSQGGSYNSPLHF. The DNA of the CDR3 is TGTGCCAGCAGCCAAGGAGGCTCCTATAATTCACCCCTCCACTTT.

The J gene is TRBJ1-2, the V gene TRBV27; tentatively, D is TRBD1 (5 bases). Trimming took off 5 bases at V and 0 bases at J, with 19 bases between the two ends. The CDR3 has 17 amino acids. In germline, CDR1 is MNHEY, CDR2 SMNVEV (reference sequence). The CDR3 protein is CASSPAGGMLSNYGYTF. The CDR3 DNA is TGTGCCAGCAGTCCCGCGGGGGGTATGCTGTCTAACTATGGCTACACCTTC.

V usage is TRBV4-3 and J usage is TRBJ1-3; D unresolved. Trimming cost V 0 bases and J 3 bases, with 9 bases left between them. The CDR3 has 15 residues. Germline lookup yields CDR1 LGHNA and CDR2 YSLEER. The CDR3 DNA reads as TGCGCCAGCAGCCAAGAGGAGGGAAATGGAAACACCATATATTTT. Translation: CASSQEEGNGNTIYF.

The sample holds one count of this clone. The chain has TRBV10-2 and TRBJ1-5; D gene unclear. Germline V lookup: CDR1 WSHSY, CDR2 SAAADI. Trimming took off 5 bases at V and 0 bases at J, with 11 bases between the two ends. The CDR3 spans 15 residues. CDR3 sequence: CASSLGRYSNQPQHF. In DNA, the CDR3 is TGCGCCAGCAGTCTTGGCAGATATAGCAATCAGCCCCAGCATTTT.

The CDR3 sequence is CASSFGTVQETQYF. DNA of the CDR3: TGTGCCAGCAGCTTCGGGACAGTCCAAGAGACCCAGTACTTC. The J gene is TRBJ2-5, the V gene TRBV7-9, with 7 nucleotides matching TRBD1. Losses at the gene ends were 3 bases for V and 1 base for J; bases not matched to a gene: 2. The germline gives CDR1 SEHNR, CDR2 FQNEAQ (reference sequence). The CDR3 spans 14 residues.

J is TRBJ1-5 and V is TRBV5-1; 9 bases agree with TRBD1. This CDR3 has 15 residues. With V trimmed by 4 bases and J by 4 bases, 6 bases remained unmatched. Germline V lookup: CDR1 SGHRS, CDR2 YFSETQ. The CDR3 loop is CASSIDGQGNQPQHF. CDR3 coding DNA: TGCGCCAGCAGCATAGACGGACAGGGGAATCAGCCCCAGCATTTT.

The genes are TRBV4-3 and TRBJ2-3, with 10 bases matching TRBD1. CDR1 and CDR2 from the germline V gene are LGHNA and YSLEER. Trimming took 4 bases from V and 6 from J; bases not matched to a gene: 16. The length of the CDR3 is 18 residues. CDR3 DNA: TGCGCCAGCAGCCCCCGGGGTCCTACCGGGACAGGGGTTGATACGCAGTATTTT. Amino acids: CASSPRGPTGTGVDTQYF.